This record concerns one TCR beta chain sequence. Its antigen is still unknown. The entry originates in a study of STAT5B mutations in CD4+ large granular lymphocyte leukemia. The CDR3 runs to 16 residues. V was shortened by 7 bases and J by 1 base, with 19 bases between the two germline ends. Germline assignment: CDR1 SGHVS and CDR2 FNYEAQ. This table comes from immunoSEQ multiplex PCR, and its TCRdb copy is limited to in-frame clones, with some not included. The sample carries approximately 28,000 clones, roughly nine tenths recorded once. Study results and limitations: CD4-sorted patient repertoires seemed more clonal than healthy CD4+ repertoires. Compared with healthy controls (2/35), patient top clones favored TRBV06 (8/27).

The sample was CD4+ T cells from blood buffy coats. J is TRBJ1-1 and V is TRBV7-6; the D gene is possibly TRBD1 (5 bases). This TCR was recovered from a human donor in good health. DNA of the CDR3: TGTGCCAGCACCCGAATGGAAGGGCAGGGGAACACTGAAGCTTTCTTT. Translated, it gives CASTRMEGQGNTEAFF.